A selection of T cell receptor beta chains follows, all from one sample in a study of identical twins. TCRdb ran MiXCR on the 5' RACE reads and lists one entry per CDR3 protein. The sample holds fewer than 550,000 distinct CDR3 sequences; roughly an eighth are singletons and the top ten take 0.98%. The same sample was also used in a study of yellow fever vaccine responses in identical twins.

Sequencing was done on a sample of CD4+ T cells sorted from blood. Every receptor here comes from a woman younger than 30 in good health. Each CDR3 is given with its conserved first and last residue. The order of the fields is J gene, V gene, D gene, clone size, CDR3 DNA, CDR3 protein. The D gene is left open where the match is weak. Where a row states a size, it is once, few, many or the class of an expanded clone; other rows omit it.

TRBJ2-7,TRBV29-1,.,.,TGCAGCGTTGAAGCGGGGAATCGCGAGCAGTACTTC,CSVEAGNREQYF
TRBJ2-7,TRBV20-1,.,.,TGCAGTGCTAGTAATAAAAACTACGAGCAGTACTTC,CSASNKNYEQYF
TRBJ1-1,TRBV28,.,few,TGTGCCAGCAGCAAGGGGCCGCTTAAGGGAAGCACTGAAGCTTTCTTT,CASSKGPLKGSTEAFF
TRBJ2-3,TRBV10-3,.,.,TGTGCCATCAGGTTTAGTAAGGCAGATACGCAGTATTTT,CAIRFSKADTQYF
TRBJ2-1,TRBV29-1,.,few,TGCACTGCCAGGGACCAATACAATGAGCAGTTCTTC,CTARDQYNEQFF
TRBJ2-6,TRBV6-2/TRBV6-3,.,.,TGTGCCAGCAGAAAGCCCTGGCGGGGTAGTCCTGGGGCCAACGTCCTGACTTTC,CASRKPWRGSPGANVLTF
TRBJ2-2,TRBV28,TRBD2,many,TGTGCCAGCAGCTCTAGCGGGAGGGCGAACGGGGAGCTGTTTTTT,CASSSSGRANGELFF
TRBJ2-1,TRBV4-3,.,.,TGCGCCAGCAGCCAGGGGACTCTCGACAATGAGCAGTTCTTC,CASSQGTLDNEQFF
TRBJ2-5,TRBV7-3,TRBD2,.,TGTGCCAGCAGCCGTCGCGGGGGGGCCCGAGAGACCCAGTACTTC,CASSRRGGARETQYF
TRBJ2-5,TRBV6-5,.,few,TGTGCCAGCAGTTATGTAGTCCCCCAAGAGACCCAGTACTTC,CASSYVVPQETQYF
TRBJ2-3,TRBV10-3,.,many,TGTGCCATCACTCTTGGGCCTGGGGCAGATACGCAGTATTTT,CAITLGPGADTQYF
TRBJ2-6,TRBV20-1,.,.,TGCAGTGCTCCGGACGGGGCCAACGTCCTGACTTTC,CSAPDGANVLTF
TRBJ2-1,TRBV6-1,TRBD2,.,TGTGCCAGCAGTGAAGGAGTGGTGGCGGGGGGATACAATGAGCAGTTCTTC,CASSEGVVAGGYNEQFF
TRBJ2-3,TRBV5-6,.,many,TGTGCCAGCAGCTCTGTGTCCCTTGGGAGCACAGATACGCAGTATTTT,CASSSVSLGSTDTQYF
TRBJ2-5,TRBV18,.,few,TGTGCCAGCTCACCAATTCTGACGGGGACATCTTCAACAGAGACCCAGTACTTC,CASSPILTGTSSTETQYF
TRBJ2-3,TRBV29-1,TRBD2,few,TGCAGCGTAGCGGGACTAGCGGGAGTTCCAGATACGCAGTATTTT,CSVAGLAGVPDTQYF
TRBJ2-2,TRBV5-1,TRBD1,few,TGCGCCAGCAGCTCCGACAGGGCGGGTACCGGGGAGCTGTTTTTT,CASSSDRAGTGELFF
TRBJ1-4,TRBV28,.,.,TGTGCCAGCAGACTGGAGGAAAAACTGTTTTTT,CASRLEEKLFF
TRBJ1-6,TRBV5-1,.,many,TGCGCCAGCAGCTTTTCGGACAGTAATTCACCCCTCCACTTT,CASSFSDSNSPLHF
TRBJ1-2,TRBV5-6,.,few,TGTGCCAGCAGCTTGGCCGGGCAGCAAATCTATGGCTACACCTTC,CASSLAGQQIYGYTF
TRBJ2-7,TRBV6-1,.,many,TGTGCCAGCAGCCCCACCTCTTGGGGCGAGCAGTACTTC,CASSPTSWGEQYF
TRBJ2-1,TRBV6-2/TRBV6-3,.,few,TGTGCCAGCAGTACCACCCCGGCTGTTGCGTTCTTC,CASSTTPAVAFF
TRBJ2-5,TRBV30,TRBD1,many,TGTGCCTGGGGAGGACAGGGGAAGGCAGAGACCCAGTACTTC,CAWGGQGKAETQYF
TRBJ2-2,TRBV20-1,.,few,TGCAGTGCGGGAACTCCTACCGGGGAGCTGTTTTTT,CSAGTPTGELFF
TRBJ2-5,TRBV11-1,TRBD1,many,TGTGCCAGCAGCTTACGGATGACTGGACAGGTGGGAGAGACCCAGTACTTC,CASSLRMTGQVGETQYF
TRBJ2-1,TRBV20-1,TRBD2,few,TGCAGTGCTAGAGATCGCGGCGGGGGGGCTATTAATGAGCAGTTCTTC,CSARDRGGGAINEQFF
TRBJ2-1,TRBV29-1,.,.,TGCAGCGTTGAAGGGGACTTAGACAATGAGCAGTTCTTC,CSVEGDLDNEQFF
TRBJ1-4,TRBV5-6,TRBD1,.,TGTGCCAGCAGCCCACAGACAGGGGAGGGTGAAAAACTGTTTTTT,CASSPQTGEGEKLFF
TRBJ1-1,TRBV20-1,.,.,TGCAGTGCTAGAGACCTCGCGGCCTTGAACACTGAAGCTTTCTTT,CSARDLAALNTEAFF
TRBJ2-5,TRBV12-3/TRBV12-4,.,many,TGTGCCAGCAGTTCATCGCGGGAGACCCAGTACTTC,CASSSSRETQYF
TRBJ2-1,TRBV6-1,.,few,TGTGCCAGTCGTACAGGGCCTCTATTATTCTCCTACAATGAGCAGTTCTTC,CASRTGPLLFSYNEQFF
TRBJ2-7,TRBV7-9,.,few,TGTGCCAGCAGCCGCCCGGGGACCTACGAGCAGTACTTC,CASSRPGTYEQYF
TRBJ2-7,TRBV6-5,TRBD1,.,TGTGCCAGCAGTTACCATTATCCCGGGACAGGGACCGAGCAGTACTTC,CASSYHYPGTGTEQYF
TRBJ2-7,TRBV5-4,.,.,TGTGCCAGCAGCCCCCCCGCCAGGGCTACGTACGAGCAGTACTTC,CASSPPARATYEQYF
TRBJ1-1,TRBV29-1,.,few,TGCAGCGCAACACCCAGGGCCCTGAACACTGAAGCTTTCTTT,CSATPRALNTEAFF
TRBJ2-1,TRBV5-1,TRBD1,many,TGCGCCAGCAGCTTGGGGGACAGGGGGAGCAATGAGCAGTTCTTC,CASSLGDRGSNEQFF
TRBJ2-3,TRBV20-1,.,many,TGCAGTGCTGTCCCCCTAGCGTTTGCAGATACGCAGTATTTT,CSAVPLAFADTQYF
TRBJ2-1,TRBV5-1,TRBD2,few,TGCGCCAGCAGTCCCTCCGGCGGGGGGCTGGATGAGCAGTTCTTC,CASSPSGGGLDEQFF
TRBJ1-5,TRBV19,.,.,TGTGCCAGTAAAGGAGAAGTGTCTAATCAGCCCCAGCATTTT,CASKGEVSNQPQHF
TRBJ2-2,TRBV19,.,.,TGTGCCAGTAGTATAGCCCCCGGGACTCTGAACACCGGGGAGCTGTTTTTT,CASSIAPGTLNTGELFF
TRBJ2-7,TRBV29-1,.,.,TGCAGCGTTGGATATCCTGTGGAGCAGTACTTC,CSVGYPVEQYF
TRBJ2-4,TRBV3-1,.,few,TGTGCCAGCAGCCCTAACCCGGGTATTCAGTACTTC,CASSPNPGIQYF
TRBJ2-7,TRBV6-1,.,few,TGTGCCAGTCAAACCAGGGGGGGAGTCTACGAGCAGTACTTC,CASQTRGGVYEQYF
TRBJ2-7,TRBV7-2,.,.,TGTGCCACAACGACAGGGAGGACCTACGAGCAGTACTTC,CATTTGRTYEQYF
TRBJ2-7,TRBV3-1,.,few,TGTGCCAGCAGCCAAGCAATAGGGCAGGGGCCCTCCTACGAGCAGTACTTC,CASSQAIGQGPSYEQYF
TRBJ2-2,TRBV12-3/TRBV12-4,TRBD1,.,TGTGCCAGCAGGCCTAGACAGGGCGTCACCGGGGAGCTGTTTTTT,CASRPRQGVTGELFF
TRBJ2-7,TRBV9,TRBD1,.,TGTGCCAGCAGCGCCCAATCGGGACAGACCTCCGAGCAGTACTTC,CASSAQSGQTSEQYF
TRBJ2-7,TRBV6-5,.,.,TGTGCCAGCAGTTACTCGCCCAGGGGAAGCTACGAGCAGTACTTC,CASSYSPRGSYEQYF
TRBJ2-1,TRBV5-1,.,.,TGCGCCAGCACTGTTACTAGCTCCTACAATGTGCAGTTCTTC,CASTVTSSYNVQFF
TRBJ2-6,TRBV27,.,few,TGTGCCAGCAGTTTATTTATGGATGGATCTGGGGCCAACGTCCTGACTTTC,CASSLFMDGSGANVLTF
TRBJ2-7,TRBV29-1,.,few,TGCAGCGTTCAGCAGGGTCTCTCCTACGAGCAGTACTTC,CSVQQGLSYEQYF